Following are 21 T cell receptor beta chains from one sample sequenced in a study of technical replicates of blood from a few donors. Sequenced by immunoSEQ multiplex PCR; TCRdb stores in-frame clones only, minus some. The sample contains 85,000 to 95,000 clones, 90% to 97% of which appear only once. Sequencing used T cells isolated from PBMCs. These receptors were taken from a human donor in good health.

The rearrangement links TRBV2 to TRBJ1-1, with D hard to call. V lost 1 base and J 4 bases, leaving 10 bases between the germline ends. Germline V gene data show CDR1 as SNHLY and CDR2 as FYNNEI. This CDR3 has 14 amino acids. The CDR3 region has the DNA TGTGCCAGCAGTGAAGGAGGACTGGCCACTGAAGCTTTCTTT. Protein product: CASSEGGLATEAFF. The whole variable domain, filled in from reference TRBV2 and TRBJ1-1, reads EPEVTQTPSHQVTQMGQEVILRCVPISNHLYFYWYRQILGQKVEFLVSFYNNEISEKSEIFDDQFSVERPDGSNFTLKIRSTKLEDSAMYFCASSEGGLATEAFFGQGTRLTVV.

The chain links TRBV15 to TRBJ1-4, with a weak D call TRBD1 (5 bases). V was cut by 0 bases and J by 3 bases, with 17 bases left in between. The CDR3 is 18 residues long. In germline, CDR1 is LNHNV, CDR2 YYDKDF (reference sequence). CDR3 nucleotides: TGTGCCACCAGCAGAGATATAGGGGCGGTGGTAGCTAATGAAAAACTGTTTTTT. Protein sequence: CATSRDIGAVVANEKLFF. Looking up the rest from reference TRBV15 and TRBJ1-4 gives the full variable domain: DAMVIQNPRYQVTQFGKPVTLSCSQTLNHNVMYWYQQKSSQAPKLLFHYYDKDFNNEADTPDNFQSRRPNTSFCFLDIRSPGLGDTAMYLCATSRDIGAVVANEKLFFGSGTQLSVL.

Here the CDR3 reads CASSGGQAYYEQYF. In DNA form, the CDR3 reads TGTGCCAGCAGTGGGGGACAGGCCTACTACGAGCAGTACTTC. The rearrangement links TRBV27 to TRBJ2-7; TRBD1 matches at 8 bases. Germline lookup yields CDR1 MNHEY and CDR2 SMNVEV (reference sequence). Unmatched junction bases numbered 6, after V lost 5 bases and J lost 3 bases. This CDR3 is built from 14 residues.

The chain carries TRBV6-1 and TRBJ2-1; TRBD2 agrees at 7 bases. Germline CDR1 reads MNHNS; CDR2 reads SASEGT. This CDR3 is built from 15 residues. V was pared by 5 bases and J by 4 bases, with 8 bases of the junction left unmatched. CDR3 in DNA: TGTGCCAGCAGTCAAACGGGGGGTTTTTACAATGAGCAGTTCTTC. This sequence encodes CASSQTGGFYNEQFF.

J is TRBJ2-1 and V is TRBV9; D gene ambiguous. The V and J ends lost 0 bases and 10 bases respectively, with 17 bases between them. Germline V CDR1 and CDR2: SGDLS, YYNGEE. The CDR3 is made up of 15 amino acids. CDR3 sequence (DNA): TGTGCCAGCAGCGTAGCAGGCGCTATAATGGGCGAGCAGTTCTTC. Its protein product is CASSVAGAIMGEQFF.

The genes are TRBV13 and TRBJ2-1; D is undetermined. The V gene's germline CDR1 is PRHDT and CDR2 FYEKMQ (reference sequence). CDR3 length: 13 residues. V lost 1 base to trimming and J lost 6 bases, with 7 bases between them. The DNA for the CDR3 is TGTGCCAGCAGCTTAGAGACTTCCAATGAGCAGTTCTTC. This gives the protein CASSLETSNEQFF.

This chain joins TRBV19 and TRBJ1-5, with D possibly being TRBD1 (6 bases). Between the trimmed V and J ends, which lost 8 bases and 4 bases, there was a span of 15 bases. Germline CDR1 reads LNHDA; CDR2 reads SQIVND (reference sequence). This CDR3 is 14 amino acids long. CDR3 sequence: CASEMGAANQPQHF. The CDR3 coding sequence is TGTGCCAGTGAGATGGGGGCAGCGAATCAGCCCCAGCATTTT.

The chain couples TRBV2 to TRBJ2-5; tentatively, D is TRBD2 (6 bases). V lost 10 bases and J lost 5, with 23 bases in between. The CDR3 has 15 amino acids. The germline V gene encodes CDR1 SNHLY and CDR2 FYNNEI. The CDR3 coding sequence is TGTGCCATCCAAGCCGGGACTGGGCCCAGGGAGACCCAGTACTTC. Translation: CAIQAGTGPRETQYF.

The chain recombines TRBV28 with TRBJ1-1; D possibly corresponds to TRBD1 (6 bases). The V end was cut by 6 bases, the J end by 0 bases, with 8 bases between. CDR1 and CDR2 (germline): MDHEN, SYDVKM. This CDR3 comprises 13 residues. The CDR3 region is CASRQGLNTEAFF. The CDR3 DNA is TGTGCCAGCAGACAGGGATTGAACACTGAAGCTTTCTTT.

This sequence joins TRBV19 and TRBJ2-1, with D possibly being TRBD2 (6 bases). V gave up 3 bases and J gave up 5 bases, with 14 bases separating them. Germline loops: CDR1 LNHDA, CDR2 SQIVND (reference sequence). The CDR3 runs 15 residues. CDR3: CASSIGGALNNEQFF. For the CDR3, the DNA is TGTGCCAGTAGTATTGGCGGGGCCCTCAACAATGAGCAGTTCTTC.

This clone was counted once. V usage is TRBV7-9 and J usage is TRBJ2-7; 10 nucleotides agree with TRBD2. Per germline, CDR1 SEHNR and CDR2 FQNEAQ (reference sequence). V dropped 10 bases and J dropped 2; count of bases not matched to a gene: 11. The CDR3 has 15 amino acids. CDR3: CAIGMVTSGTYEQYF. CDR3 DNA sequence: TGTGCCATCGGGATGGTAACTAGCGGGACCTACGAGCAGTACTTC.

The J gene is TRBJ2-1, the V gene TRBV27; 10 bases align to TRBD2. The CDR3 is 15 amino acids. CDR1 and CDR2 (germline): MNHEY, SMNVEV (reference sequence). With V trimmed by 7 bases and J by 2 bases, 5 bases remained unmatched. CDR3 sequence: CASNPSGRAYNEQFF. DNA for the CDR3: TGTGCCAGCAATCCGAGCGGGAGGGCCTACAATGAGCAGTTCTTC.

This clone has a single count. The CDR3: CASSLLAGVTYEQYF. The CDR3 DNA follows: TGCGCCAGCAGCCTACTAGCGGGAGTAACCTACGAGCAGTACTTC. The chain carries TRBV5-1 and TRBJ2-7; 11 bases line up with TRBD2. The CDR3 sequence is 15 residues long. CDR1 is SGHRS, CDR2 YFSETQ, per germline. The V gene end was trimmed by 4 bases and the J gene end by 2 bases; junction bases not matched to a gene: 5.

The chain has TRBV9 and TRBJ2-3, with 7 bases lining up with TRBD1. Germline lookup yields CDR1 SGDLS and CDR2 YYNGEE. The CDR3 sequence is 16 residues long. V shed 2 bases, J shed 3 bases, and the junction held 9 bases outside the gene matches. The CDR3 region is CASSVRQGVGTDTQYF. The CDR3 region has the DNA TGTGCCAGCAGCGTGAGACAGGGAGTGGGAACAGATACGCAGTATTTT.

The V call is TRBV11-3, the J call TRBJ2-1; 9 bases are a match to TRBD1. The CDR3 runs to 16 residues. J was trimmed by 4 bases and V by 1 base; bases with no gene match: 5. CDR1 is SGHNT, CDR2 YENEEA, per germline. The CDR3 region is CASSLAGTGMYNEQFF. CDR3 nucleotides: TGTGCCAGCAGCTTAGCCGGGACAGGGATGTACAATGAGCAGTTCTTC.

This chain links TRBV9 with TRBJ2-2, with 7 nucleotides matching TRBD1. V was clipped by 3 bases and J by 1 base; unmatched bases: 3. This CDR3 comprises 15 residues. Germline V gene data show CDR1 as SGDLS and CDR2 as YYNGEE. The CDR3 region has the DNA TGTGCCAGCAGCGCCGGGACAGTGAACACCGGGGAGCTGTTTTTT. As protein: CASSAGTVNTGELFF.

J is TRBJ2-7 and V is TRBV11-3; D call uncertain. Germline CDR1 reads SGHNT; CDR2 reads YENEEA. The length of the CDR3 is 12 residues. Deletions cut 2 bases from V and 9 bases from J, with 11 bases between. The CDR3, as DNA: TGTGCCAGCAGCTTACTCTCACTGCGGCAGTACTTC. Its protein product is CASSLLSLRQYF.

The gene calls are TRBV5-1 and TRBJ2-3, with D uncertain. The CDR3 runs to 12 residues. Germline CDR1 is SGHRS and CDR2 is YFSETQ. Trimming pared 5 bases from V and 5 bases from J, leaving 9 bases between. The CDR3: CASRSEVDTQYF. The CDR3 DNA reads TGCGCCAGCAGATCAGAGGTAGATACGCAGTATTTT.

In DNA form, the CDR3 reads TGTGCCAGCAGCGGGGACAGTACGTATGGCTACACCTTC. Amino acids: CASSGDSTYGYTF. V gene TRBV9 combines with J gene TRBJ1-2, with 7 nucleotides matching TRBD1. Germline V gives CDR1 SGDLS, CDR2 YYNGEE. This CDR3 is built from 13 residues. J lost 5 bases, V lost 3 bases, and 4 bases had no gene match.

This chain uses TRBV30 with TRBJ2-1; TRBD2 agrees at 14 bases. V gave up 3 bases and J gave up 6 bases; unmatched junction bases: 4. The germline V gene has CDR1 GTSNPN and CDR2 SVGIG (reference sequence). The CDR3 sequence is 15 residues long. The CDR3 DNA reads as TGTGCCTGGAGCCTGGGACTAGCGGGAGCCAATGAGCAGTTCTTC. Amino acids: CAWSLGLAGANEQFF. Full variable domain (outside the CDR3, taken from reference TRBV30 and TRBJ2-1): SQTIHQWPATLVQPVGSPLSLECTVEGTSNPNLYWYRQAAGRGLQLLFYSVGIGQISSEVPQNLSASRPQDRQFILSSKKLLLSDSGFYLCAWSLGLAGANEQFFGPGTRLTVL.

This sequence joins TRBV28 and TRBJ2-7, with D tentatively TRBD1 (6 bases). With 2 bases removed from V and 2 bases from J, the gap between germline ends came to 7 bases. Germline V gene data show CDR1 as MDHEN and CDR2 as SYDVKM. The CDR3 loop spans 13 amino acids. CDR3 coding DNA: TGTGCCAGCAGTTTACAGGGGCCCTACGAGCAGTACTTC. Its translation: CASSLQGPYEQYF.